This entry lists 17 T cell receptor beta chains sequenced from one sample in a study of T cells in women clearing cervical HPV infection. Sequencing was performed with immunoSEQ multiplex PCR; in TCRdb, only in-frame clones are kept and a portion is missing. In all, the sample yields approximately 39,000 clones. Material: blood buffy coat. Receptor source: a woman aged 18 to 75 with a cervical HPV16 infection that either progressed to CIN3+ or cleared (not recorded which).

Regarding this clone: Coverage ceases 3 residues before the CDR3 finishes, and the germline J gene fills in the end. The genes are TRBV19 and TRBJ1-2, with 9 bases fitting TRBD1. The CDR3 has 16 amino acids. Germline assignment: CDR1 LNHDA and CDR2 SQIVND (reference sequence). CDR3 sequence: CASSISGTGSSYDYTF. The CDR3 bases that were read are TGTGCCAGTAGTATTTCCGGGACAGGGAGCTCCTACGAC.

Comment on this clone: The CDR3 is cut off 3 residues early in the read; its end comes from the germline J gene. The chain links TRBV29-1 to TRBJ2-3; unclear D gene. Germline-derived CDR1 and CDR2 are SQVTM and ANQGSEA. This CDR3 contains 12 residues. Trimming stripped 4 bases from V and 6 bases from J, with 11 bases between. The CDR3 DNA, read in part, is TGCAGCGTTGGAGGTTTGGTGGATACG. This sequence encodes CSVGGLVDT. The full CDR3 protein is CSVGGLVDTQYF.

Regarding this clone: The CDR3 goes on 3 residues after the read ends, and that part is filled in from the germline J gene. This chain joins TRBV5-6 and TRBJ2-7; 7 positions match TRBD2. The V segment lost 3 bases and the J segment 0 bases; nucleotides outside the gene matches: 3. The CDR3 covers 14 residues. Germline lookup yields CDR1 SGHDT and CDR2 YYEEEE. The CDR3 reads CASSWGGFSYEQYF. The CDR3 DNA, read in part, is TGTGCCAGCAGCTGGGGGGGATTCTCCTACGAG.

Turning to this clone: The sequence runs out 3 residues before the end of the CDR3; the remainder is reconstructed from the germline J gene. The gene calls are TRBV28 and TRBJ2-2, with TRBD1 matching over 11 bases. This CDR3 spans 16 amino acids. CDR1 and CDR2 (germline): MDHEN, SYDVKM. The V gene end was trimmed by 3 bases and the J gene end by 7 bases; junction bases not matched to a gene: 7. The CDR3 region is CASSLGQGGPIGELFF. CDR3 DNA, as far as it was read: TGTGCCAGCAGTTTGGGACAGGGGGGGCCTATCGGGGAG.

The CDR3: CAAPGFPTLISEQYF. The sequenced CDR3 bases are TGTGCCGCGCCCGGTTTCCCCACGCTTATTAGCGAG. V usage is TRBV7-6 and J usage is TRBJ2-7, with D unclear. The read is 3 residues too short to cover the CDR3 end, so that end is filled in from the germline J gene. Germline CDR1 SGHVS, CDR2 FNYEAQ. The CDR3 length is 15 residues. Trimming left V 11 bases short and J 6 bases short, with 26 bases between.

A word on this clone: The DNA ends 3 residues before the CDR3 does, and the rest of the CDR3 is filled in from the germline J gene. Other DNA sequences within the sample encode an identical CDR3. V usage is TRBV7-6 and J usage is TRBJ2-7; maybe TRBD1 (6 bases). The ends were cut back, 0 bases at V and 5 bases at J, with 14 bases in the middle. CDR1 and CDR2 from the germline V gene are SGHVS and FNYEAQ. The length of the CDR3 is 15 residues. CDR3 amino acids: CASSLATPGAHEQYF. The sequenced CDR3 bases are TGTGCCAGCAGCTTAGCGACGCCAGGGGCCCACGAG.

CDR3 DNA (partial): TGCAGCGTTGAAGAAGTCAGGGGGCCCTATGGC. This codes for CSVEEVRGPYG. In full, the CDR3 reads CSVEEVRGPYGYTF. The chain is built from TRBV29-1 and TRBJ1-2, with 8 nucleotides matching TRBD1. The observed sequence ends 3 residues before the CDR3 terminus, with the missing tail filled in from the germline J gene. Per the germline V gene, CDR1 is SQVTM and CDR2 is ANQGSEA. V dropped 0 bases and J dropped 4; count of bases not matched to a gene: 4. This CDR3 has 14 amino acids.

Points on this clone: The read comes to an end 3 residues before the CDR3 does, leaving the germline J gene to fill in the end. This chain links TRBV29-1 with TRBJ1-2, with TRBD1 identical over 7 bases. The ends lost 1 base at V and 2 bases at J; junction bases unmatched: 4. CDR1 is SQVTM and CDR2 is ANQGSEA in the germline V gene. The CDR3 is made up of 14 amino acids. This CDR3 is CSVEAAGQNYGYTF. CDR3 bases read: TGCAGCGTTGAAGCGGCGGGACAGAACTATGGC.

Concerning this clone itself: Read sequence stops 3 residues before the CDR3 end, and the germline J gene provides the missing end. The chain is built from TRBV12-3 or TRBV12-4 and TRBJ2-7; a weak D match, TRBD1 (5 bases). Trimming took off 1 base at V and 0 bases at J, with 10 bases between the two ends. The CDR3 is made up of 15 amino acids. The CDR3 spells CASSLDRLSSYEQYF. CDR3 DNA (partial): TGTGCCAGCAGTTTAGACAGGCTTAGCTCCTACGAG.

Of note for this clone: The read ends 3 residues shy of where the CDR3 ends; the end is completed using the germline J gene. This sequence joins TRBV29-1 and TRBJ1-1; 8 nucleotides match TRBD1. Germline CDR1 and CDR2: SQVTM and ANQGSEA. After removal of 6 bases from V and 4 bases from J, the junction contained 7 bases not matched to a gene. The length of the CDR3 is 13 residues. The sequenced CDR3 bases are TGCAGCGTAGCTCAGGGGGCGGGCACTGAA. This gives the protein CSVAQGAGTE. The full CDR3 sequence reads CSVAQGAGTEAFF.

As to this clone: The read gets to within 3 residues of the CDR3 end, and the germline J gene fills in the rest. The J gene is TRBJ2-3, the V gene TRBV6-1; D uncertain. The length of the CDR3 is 15 residues. Germline values: CDR1 MNHNS, CDR2 SASEGT. The sequenced CDR3 bases are TGTGCCAGCAGTGAACTTTCGGTATCCCAAGAGACG. It specifies CASSELSVSQET. The full CDR3 is CASSELSVSQETQYF.

Note on this clone: The CDR3 goes on 3 residues after the read ends, and that part is filled in from the germline J gene. The rearrangement uses TRBV20-1 and TRBJ1-3, with D unclear. Germline values: CDR1 DFQATT, CDR2 SNEGSKA (reference sequence). V was cut by 0 bases and J by 0 bases, with 6 bases left in between. CDR3 length equals 14 residues. The CDR3 sequence: CSARDPGSGNTIYF. The part of the CDR3 DNA that was read is TGCAGTGCTAGAGACCCCGGCTCTGGAAACACC.

Points on this clone: The read terminates 3 residues before the CDR3 end, so the remaining end is supplied by the germline J gene. The chain employs TRBV5-1 and TRBJ2-5; 7 nucleotides match TRBD1. Germline CDR1 and CDR2: SGHRS and YFSETQ. This CDR3 region has 18 residues. The J segment lost 3 bases and the V segment lost 3 bases, leaving 17 bases of the junction unmatched. CDR3 residues: CASSSGQAPLLGEETQYF. The sequenced CDR3 bases are TGCGCCAGCAGCTCTGGACAGGCCCCACTCCTTGGGGAAGAGACC. Combining the CDR3 with reference TRBV5-1 and TRBJ2-5 gives the whole variable domain KAGVTQTPRYLIKTRGQQVTLSCSPISGHRSVSWYQQTPGQGLQFLFEYFSETQRNKGNFPGRFSGRQFSNSRSEMNVSTLELGDSALYLCASSSGQAPLLGEETQYFGPGTRLLVL.

On this clone itself: The read comes to an end 3 residues before the CDR3 does, leaving the germline J gene to fill in the end. This rearrangement joins TRBV19 to TRBJ1-5; D is uncertain. The germline gives CDR1 LNHDA, CDR2 SQIVND (reference sequence). This CDR3 contains 12 residues. The V end lost 4 bases, the J end lost 6 bases, and 7 bases lay between the germline ends. The CDR3 bases that were read are TGTGCCAGTAGTACCGTCCCTCAGCCC. Its protein is CASSTVPQP. From start to end, the CDR3 is CASSTVPQPQHF.

As for this clone: The CDR3 end is not reached by the read, which stops 3 residues before it; the germline J gene fills it in. This chain joins TRBV20-1 and TRBJ2-7, with D uncertain. The ends were cut back, 6 bases at V and 3 bases at J, with 6 bases in the middle. This CDR3 has 10 amino acids. Germline V gene data show CDR1 as DFQATT and CDR2 as SNEGSKA (reference sequence). Here the CDR3 reads CSAPSYEQYF. The covered CDR3 bases are TGCAGTGCCCCCAGCTACGAG.

In regard to this clone: From the germline J gene comes the end of the CDR3, since the read stops 3 residues before it. The chain has TRBV7-8 and TRBJ2-5, with a tentative D call TRBD2 (5 bases). Per the germline V gene, CDR1 is SGHVS and CDR2 is FQNEAQ. V shed 4 bases and J shed 0 bases, with 18 bases lying between them. This CDR3 has 17 amino acids. The CDR3 bases that were read are TGTGCCAGCAGCTCGGCTTTAGCGACATGGGACCAAGAGACC. It translates to CASSSALATWDQET. From start to end, the CDR3 is CASSSALATWDQETQYF.

A remark on this clone: The observed sequence ends 3 residues before the CDR3 terminus, with the missing tail filled in from the germline J gene. The rearrangement joins TRBV5-4 to TRBJ1-1; TRBD1 might be the D (6 bases). The CDR3 spans 12 residues. The V gene's germline CDR1 is SGHNT and CDR2 YYREEE (reference sequence). V lost 4 bases and J lost 7, with 11 bases in between. The CDR3 protein is CASSLGGREAFF. The CDR3 DNA, read in part, is TGTGCCAGCAGCCTGGGGGGGCGTGAA.